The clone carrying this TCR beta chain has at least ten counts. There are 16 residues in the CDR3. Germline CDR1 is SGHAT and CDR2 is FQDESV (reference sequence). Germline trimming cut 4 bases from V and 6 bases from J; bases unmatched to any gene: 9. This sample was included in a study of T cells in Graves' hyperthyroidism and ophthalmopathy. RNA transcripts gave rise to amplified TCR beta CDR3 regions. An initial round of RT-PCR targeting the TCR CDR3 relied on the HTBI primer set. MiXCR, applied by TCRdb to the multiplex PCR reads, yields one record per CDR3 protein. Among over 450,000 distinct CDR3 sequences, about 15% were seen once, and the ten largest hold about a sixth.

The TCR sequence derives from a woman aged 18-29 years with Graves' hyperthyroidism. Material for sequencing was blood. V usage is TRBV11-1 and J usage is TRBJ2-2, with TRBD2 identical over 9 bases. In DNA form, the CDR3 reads TGTGCCAGCAGCTCCCCCCCCAGCGGGAGGTCCGGGGAGCTGTTTTTT. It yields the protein CASSSPPSGRSGELFF.